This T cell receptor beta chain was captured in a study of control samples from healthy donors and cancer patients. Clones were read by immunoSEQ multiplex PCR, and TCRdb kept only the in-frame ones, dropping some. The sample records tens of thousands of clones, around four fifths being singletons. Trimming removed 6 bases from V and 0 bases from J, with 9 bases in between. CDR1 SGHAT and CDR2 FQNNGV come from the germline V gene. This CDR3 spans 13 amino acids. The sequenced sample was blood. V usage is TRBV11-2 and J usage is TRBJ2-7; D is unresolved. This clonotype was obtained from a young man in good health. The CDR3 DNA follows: TGTGCCAGCAGAACGACGGACTCCTACGAGCAGTACTTC. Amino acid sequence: CASRTTDSYEQYF.